Sequencing of this T cell receptor beta chain was carried out in a study of blood T cell repertoires in COVID-19. Study context: T cells, B-cell-depleted T cells, or PBMCs provided the cDNA or gDNA that served as material.

Study processing details: Quantification of nucleated cells was approximated via reference gene primer amplification. The repertoire was sequenced with immunoSEQ multiplex PCR; TCRdb's copy has only in-frame clones and lacks some. For V, J and clone size, that table is used; D and trimming come from the DNA. This table has 200,000 to 250,000 clones, roughly 85% appearing once. The V gene lost 3 bases and the J gene lost 10 bases, with 10 bases spanning the gap. This CDR3 spans 13 amino acids. Assignments of participants to cohorts depended upon their own reported clinical history. The TCR comes from a man under 40 who had recovered from COVID-19. Input material: PBMCs or T cells enriched from blood (not recorded which). The chain has TRBV12-3 or TRBV12-4 and TRBJ1-6; perhaps TRBD1 as D (6 bases). The DNA of the CDR3 is TGTGCCAGCAGTTTTGTTGGGGGCTCACCCCTCCACTTT. Encoded protein: CASSFVGGSPLHF.